Following are 21 T cell receptor beta chains from one sample sequenced in a study of T cells after yellow fever vaccination. TCRdb reprocessed the 5' RACE reads with MiXCR, giving one entry per CDR3 protein. The sample contains under 550,000 distinct CDR3 sequences, about a fifth of which appear only once. Sample: PBMCs, taken approximately 20 days after the first yellow fever vaccination. The receptors were gathered from a man between 18 and 35 years old who received the YFV17D yellow fever vaccine.

The V gene is TRBV18, the J gene TRBJ2-5; TRBD1 matches at 9 bases. The CDR3 has 15 residues. V was clipped by 6 bases and J by 5 bases; unmatched bases: 10. Germline V gene data show CDR1 as KGHSH and CDR2 as LQKENI. CDR3 in amino acids: CASSPGQGRGETQYF. In DNA, the CDR3 is TGTGCCAGCTCCCCAGGACAGGGGAGAGGGGAGACCCAGTACTTC.

This chain links TRBV20-1 with TRBJ1-2; D is undetermined. The CDR3 covers 11 residues. V lost 2 bases and J 4 bases, leaving 5 bases between the germline ends. Germline-derived CDR1 and CDR2 are DFQATT and SNEGSKA (reference sequence). The CDR3 is CSARIGYGYTF. CDR3 nucleotides: TGCAGTGCTAGAATTGGCTATGGCTACACCTTC.

This clonotype was recorded many times. The gene calls are TRBV12-3 or TRBV12-4 and TRBJ2-1, with D perhaps TRBD1 or TRBD2 (5 bases each). V lost 7 bases and J lost 6, with 10 bases in between. CDR3 length equals 12 residues. In nucleotides, the CDR3 is TGTGCCAGCACCGGGACGGGCAATGAGCAGTTCTTC. Translating gives CASTGTGNEQFF.

This clonotype occurred a few times. The chain is built from TRBV5-1 and TRBJ2-7, with 7 bases matching TRBD1. CDR3 length: 14 residues. Germline loops: CDR1 SGHRS, CDR2 YFSETQ. J gave up 2 bases and V 4 bases, and 6 bases lay outside the gene matches. DNA for the CDR3: TGCGCCAGCAGCCCTGGGGGACAGCCCTACGAGCAGTACGTC. The encoded protein is CASSPGGQPYEQYV.

This chain uses TRBV6-2 or TRBV6-3 with TRBJ2-1; TRBD2 matches 10 bases. CDR1 is MNHEY and CDR2 is SVGEGT in the germline V gene. J lost 9 bases, V lost 7 bases, and 9 bases had no gene match. The CDR3 extends over 14 amino acids. The CDR3 DNA reads as TGTGCCAGCACTGCGTTTAGCGGGGGGATTGAGCAGTTCTTC. This encodes CASTAFSGGIEQFF.

The chain joins TRBV9 to TRBJ2-3, with 9 bases that match TRBD2. This CDR3 comprises 16 residues. The J segment lost 3 bases and the V segment lost 3 bases, leaving 8 bases of the junction unmatched. The V gene's germline CDR1 is SGDLS and CDR2 YYNGEE. The CDR3 loop reads CASSALGRGGTDTQYF. The CDR3 DNA is TGTGCCAGCAGCGCCTTAGGGCGGGGGGGTACAGATACGCAGTATTTT.

The gene calls are TRBV29-1 and TRBJ2-1; D uncertain. The CDR3 is 13 residues long. V lost 0 bases and J 8 bases, leaving 11 bases between the germline ends. Germline loops: CDR1 SQVTM, CDR2 ANQGSEA. This chain's CDR3 is CSVEDLSLHEQFF. CDR3 sequence (DNA): TGCAGCGTTGAAGATCTCAGCCTCCATGAGCAGTTCTTC.

This clonotype has more than one count but fewer than ten. The chain carries TRBV12-3 or TRBV12-4 and TRBJ2-1; D is ambiguous. This CDR3 is 13 amino acids long. The V and J ends lost 3 bases and 8 bases respectively, with 11 bases between them. This CDR3 reads CASSLAFWDEQFF. CDR3 in DNA: TGTGCCAGCAGTTTGGCCTTTTGGGATGAGCAGTTCTTC.

This sequence joins TRBV5-4 and TRBJ1-5; 8 bases line up with TRBD1. Germline values: CDR1 SGHNT, CDR2 YYREEE (reference sequence). The CDR3 totals 14 residues. J gave up 7 bases and V 4 bases, and 7 bases lay outside the gene matches. The CDR3 loop reads CASSRDRGGQPQHF. The DNA of the CDR3 is TGTGCCAGCAGCCGAGACAGGGGTGGACAGCCCCAGCATTTT.

This clonotype was detected only a few times. This sequence joins TRBV7-9 and TRBJ2-1; TRBD2 matches at 12 bases. The CDR3 runs 16 residues. Germline values: CDR1 SEHNR, CDR2 FQNEAQ (reference sequence). With V trimmed by 4 bases and J by 7 bases, 8 bases remained unmatched. CDR3 protein: CASSSPGLAGINEQFF. CDR3 coding DNA: TGTGCCAGCAGCTCCCCAGGACTAGCGGGGATAAATGAGCAGTTCTTC. The variable domain in full, with the rest retrieved from reference TRBV7-9 and TRBJ2-1, is DTGVSQNPRHKITKRGQNVTFRCDPISEHNRLYWYRQTLGQGPEFLTYFQNEAQLEKSRLLSDRFSAERPKGSFSTLEIQRTEQGDSAMYLCASSSPGLAGINEQFFGPGTRLTVL.

Written as DNA, the CDR3 is TGTGCCAGCGACACAGGGGGCAATCAGCCCCAGCATTTT. This translates into CASDTGGNQPQHF. The V and J genes are TRBV7-9 and TRBJ1-5; TRBD1 aligns across 7 bases. Unmatched junction bases numbered 3, after V lost 8 bases and J lost 2 bases. Per the germline V gene, CDR1 is SEHNR and CDR2 is FQNEAQ (reference sequence). The CDR3 extends over 13 amino acids.

This clonotype was observed a handful of times. An end of the junction does not agree with germline; a read error may underlie this. The rearrangement uses TRBV5-1 and TRBJ2-7, with D perhaps matching TRBD2 (6 bases). Germline V gene lookup returns CDR1 SGHRS and CDR2 YFSETQ. The CDR3 loop spans 14 amino acids. The CDR3 spells CASRLGLQPYEQYF. The DNA for the CDR3 is TGCGCCAGCAGGTTGGGACTTCAACCCTACGAGCAGTACTTC.

This clonotype was observed a handful of times. The chain carries TRBV20-1 and TRBJ1-2; the match to TRBD1 covers 9 bases. Germline CDR1 is DFQATT and CDR2 is SNEGSKA (reference sequence). The CDR3 contains 14 residues. Unmatched junction bases numbered 10, after V lost 6 bases and J lost 5 bases. The CDR3 is CSAEPGQGTYGYTF. The CDR3 region has the DNA TGCAGTGCGGAACCGGGACAGGGAACGTATGGCTACACCTTC.

This chain links TRBV29-1 with TRBJ2-1, with TRBD1 matching 10 bases. Unmatched junction bases numbered 5, after V lost 5 bases and J lost 4 bases. Looked up from germline, CDR1 is SQVTM and CDR2 is ANQGSEA. This CDR3 has 14 amino acids. CDR3: CSVNGQGGYNEQFF. The CDR3, as DNA: TGCAGCGTTAATGGACAGGGGGGGTACAATGAGCAGTTCTTC.

This clonotype was picked up a small number of times. V gene TRBV7-3 combines with J gene TRBJ2-1, with D perhaps matching TRBD2 (6 bases). Trimming shortened V by 4 bases and J by 6 bases, and 13 bases separated the two germline ends. Germline V gene lookup returns CDR1 SGHTA and CDR2 FQGTGA. The CDR3 runs to 14 residues. CDR3 region: CASSSAGLLNEQFF. CDR3 DNA sequence: TGTGCCAGCAGCTCAGCGGGCCTACTCAATGAGCAGTTCTTC. The variable domain in full, completed from reference TRBV7-3 and TRBJ2-1, reads GAGVSQTPSNKVTEKGKYVELRCDPISGHTALYWYRQSLGQGPEFLIYFQGTGAADDSGLPNDRFFAVRPEGSVSTLKIQRTERGDSAVYLCASSSAGLLNEQFFGPGTRLTVL.

The genes are TRBV7-2 and TRBJ1-5; D call uncertain. Trimming pared 5 bases from V and 0 bases from J, leaving 11 bases between. The V gene's germline CDR1 is SGHTA and CDR2 FQGNSA. This CDR3 is built from 15 residues. In nucleotides, the CDR3 is TGTGCCAGCAGCCAGGCACTCTATAGCAATCAGCCCCAGCATTTT. It encodes CASSQALYSNQPQHF.

This clonotype came up a few times. J is TRBJ1-1 and V is TRBV12-3 or TRBV12-4; no clear D. The V end was cut by 2 bases, the J end by 3 bases, with 7 bases between. The CDR3 is 13 residues long. This CDR3 is CASSLFQDTEAFF. Here the CDR3 DNA reads TGTGCCAGCAGTTTATTCCAAGACACTGAAGCTTTCTTT.

In its sample, this clonotype was seen a few times. The chain joins TRBV5-1 to TRBJ2-6, with D perhaps matching TRBD1 or TRBD2 (5 bases each). Germline CDR1 reads SGHRS; CDR2 reads YFSETQ. CDR3 length: 15 residues. Between the trimmed V and J ends, which lost 5 bases and 1 base, there was a span of 10 bases. The CDR3 protein is CASRGRLSGANVLTF. The CDR3 nucleotides read TGCGCCAGCAGGGGGCGACTATCTGGGGCCAACGTCCTGACTTTC.

In its sample, this clonotype was seen a few times. The CDR3 loop is CASSFLGKDGYTF. CDR3 coding DNA: TGTGCCAGCAGCTTTCTAGGGAAGGATGGCTACACCTTC. The chain recombines TRBV5-5 with TRBJ1-2; D unresolved. The CDR3 is 13 residues long. V dropped 2 bases and J dropped 6 bases, with 11 bases sitting between them. CDR1 and CDR2 (germline): SGHKS, YYEKEE (reference sequence).

This clonotype has a count of ten or more. At one boundary the junction diverges from the germline segment, which might be a read error. The chain links TRBV5-1 to TRBJ1-1; D perhaps matches TRBD1 (6 bases). The germline V gene has CDR1 SGHRS and CDR2 YFSETQ. The CDR3 consists of 13 residues. CDR3: CASSLAGDTEAFF. For the CDR3, the DNA is TGTGCCAGCAGTTTAGCAGGGGACACTGAAGCTTTCTTT.

This clonotype was detected a few times. This rearrangement joins TRBV28 to TRBJ1-1, with no clear D. The CDR3 has 11 amino acids. V was trimmed by 8 bases and J by 1 base, leaving 5 bases between them. Germline values: CDR1 MDHEN, CDR2 SYDVKM. This chain's CDR3 is CASWENTEAFF. CDR3 DNA: TGTGCCAGCTGGGAGAACACTGAAGCTTTCTTT.